The T cell receptor beta chain under discussion was sequenced for a study of blood T cell dynamics during melanoma immunotherapy. The wider study: Patients with metastatic melanoma got pembrolizumab or nivolumab-ipilimumab as first-line care.

The time point denotes: pre-treatment baseline. Patients had no prior systemic cancer treatment, immunosuppressants or other active cancers. Produced via immunoSEQ multiplex PCR; TCRdb's table is partial and in-frame only. Altogether roughly 15,000 clones are present, more than 75% being singletons, with the ten largest covering approximately 4.2%. Sequences were derived from blood, sampled from a patient treated with checkpoint blockade. This clonotype originated in a human donor with melanoma.

As DNA, the CDR3 is TGTGCCAGCAGTTACTCGGGCAGCAATCAGCCCCAGCATTTT. Encoded protein: CASSYSGSNQPQHF. V gene TRBV6-5 combines with J gene TRBJ1-5; no firm D call. With 0 bases removed from V and 1 base from J, the gap between germline ends came to 4 bases. CDR1 is MNHEY, CDR2 SVGAGI, per germline. The CDR3 sequence is 14 residues long.